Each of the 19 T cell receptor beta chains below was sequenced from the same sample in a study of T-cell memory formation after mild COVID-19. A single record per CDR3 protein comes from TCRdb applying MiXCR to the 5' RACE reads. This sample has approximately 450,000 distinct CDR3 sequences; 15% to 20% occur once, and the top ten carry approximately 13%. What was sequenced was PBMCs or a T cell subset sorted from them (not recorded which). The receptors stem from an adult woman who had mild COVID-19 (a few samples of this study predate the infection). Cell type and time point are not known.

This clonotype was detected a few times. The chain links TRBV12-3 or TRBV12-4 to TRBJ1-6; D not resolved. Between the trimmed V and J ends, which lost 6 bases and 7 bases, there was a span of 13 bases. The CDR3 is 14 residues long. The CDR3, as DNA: TGTGCCAGCAGCCTGGGGTCCGGGAATTCACCCCTCCACTTT. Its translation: CASSLGSGNSPLHF.

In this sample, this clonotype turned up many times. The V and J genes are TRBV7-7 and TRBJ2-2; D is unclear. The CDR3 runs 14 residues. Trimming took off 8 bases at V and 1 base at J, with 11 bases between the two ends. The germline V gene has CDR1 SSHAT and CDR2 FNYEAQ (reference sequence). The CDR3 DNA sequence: TGTGCCAGCTCCCTACAGAGGAACACCGGGGAGCTGTTTTTT. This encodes CASSLQRNTGELFF.

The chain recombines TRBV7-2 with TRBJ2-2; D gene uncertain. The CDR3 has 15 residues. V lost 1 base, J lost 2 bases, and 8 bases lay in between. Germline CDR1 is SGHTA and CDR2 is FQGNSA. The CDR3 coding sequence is TGTGCCAGCAGCTTAGGATGGGCTAACACCGGGGAGCTGTTTTTT. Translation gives CASSLGWANTGELFF.

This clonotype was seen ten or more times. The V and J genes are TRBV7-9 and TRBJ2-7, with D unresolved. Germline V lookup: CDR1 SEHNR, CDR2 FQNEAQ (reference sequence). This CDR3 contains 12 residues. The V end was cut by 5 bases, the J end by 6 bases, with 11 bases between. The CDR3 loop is CASSLRLGEQYF. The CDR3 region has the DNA TGTGCCAGCAGCCTCCGGCTTGGCGAGCAGTACTTC.

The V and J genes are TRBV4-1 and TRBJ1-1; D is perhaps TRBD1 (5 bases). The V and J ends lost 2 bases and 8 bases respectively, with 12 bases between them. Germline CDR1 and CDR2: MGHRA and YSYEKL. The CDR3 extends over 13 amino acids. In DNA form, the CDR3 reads TGCGCCAGCAGCCAAACCCGGGACTGGGAAGCTTTCTTT. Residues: CASSQTRDWEAFF.

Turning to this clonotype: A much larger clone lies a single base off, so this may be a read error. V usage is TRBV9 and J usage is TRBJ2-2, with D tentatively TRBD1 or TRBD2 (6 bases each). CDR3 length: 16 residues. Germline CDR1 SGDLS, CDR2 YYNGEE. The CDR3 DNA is TGTTCCAGCAGCGTAGCGGTGAGGGGGGCAACCGGGGAGCTGTTTTTT. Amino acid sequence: CSSSVAVRGATGELFF.

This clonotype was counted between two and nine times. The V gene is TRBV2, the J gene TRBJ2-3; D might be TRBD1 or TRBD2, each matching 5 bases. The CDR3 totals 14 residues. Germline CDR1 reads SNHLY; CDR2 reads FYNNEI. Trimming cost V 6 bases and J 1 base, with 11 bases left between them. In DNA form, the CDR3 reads TGTGCCAGCAGGACGGGACGCCGCACAGATACGCAGTATTTT. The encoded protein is CASRTGRRTDTQYF.

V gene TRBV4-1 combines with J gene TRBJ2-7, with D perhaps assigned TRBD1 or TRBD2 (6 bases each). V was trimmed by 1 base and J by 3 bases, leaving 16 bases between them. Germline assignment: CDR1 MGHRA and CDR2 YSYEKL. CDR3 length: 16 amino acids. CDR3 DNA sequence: TGCGCCAGCAGCCAAGTCGGAGGGGGACTCGACTACGAGCAGTACTTC. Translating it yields CASSQVGGGLDYEQYF.

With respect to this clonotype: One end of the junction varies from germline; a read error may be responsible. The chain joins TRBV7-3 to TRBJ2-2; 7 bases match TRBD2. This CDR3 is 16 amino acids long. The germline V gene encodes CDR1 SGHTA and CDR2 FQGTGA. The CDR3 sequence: CASSFRRDYYTGDLFF. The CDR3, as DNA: TGTGCCAGCAGCTTCCGCCGGGACTATTACACCGGGGATCTGTTTTTT.

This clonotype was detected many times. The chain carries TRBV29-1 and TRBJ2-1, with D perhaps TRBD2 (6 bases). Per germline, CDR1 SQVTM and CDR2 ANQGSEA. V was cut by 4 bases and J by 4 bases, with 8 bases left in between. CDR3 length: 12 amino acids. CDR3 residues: CSVGDLYNEQFF. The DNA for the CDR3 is TGCAGCGTTGGGGACTTATACAATGAGCAGTTCTTC.

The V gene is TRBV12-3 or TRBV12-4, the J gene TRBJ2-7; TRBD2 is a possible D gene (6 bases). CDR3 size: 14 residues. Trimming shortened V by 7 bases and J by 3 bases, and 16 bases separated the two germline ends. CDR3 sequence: CASTESTSSYEQYF. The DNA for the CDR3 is TGTGCCAGCACCGAGTCGACTAGTAGCTACGAGCAGTACTTC.

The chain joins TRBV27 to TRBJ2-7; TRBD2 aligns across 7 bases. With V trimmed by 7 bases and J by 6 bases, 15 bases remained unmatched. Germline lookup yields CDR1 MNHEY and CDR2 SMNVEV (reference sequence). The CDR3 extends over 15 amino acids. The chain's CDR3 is CASTKNWGGVGEQYF. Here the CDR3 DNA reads TGTGCCAGCACCAAAAACTGGGGAGGGGTGGGCGAGCAGTACTTC.

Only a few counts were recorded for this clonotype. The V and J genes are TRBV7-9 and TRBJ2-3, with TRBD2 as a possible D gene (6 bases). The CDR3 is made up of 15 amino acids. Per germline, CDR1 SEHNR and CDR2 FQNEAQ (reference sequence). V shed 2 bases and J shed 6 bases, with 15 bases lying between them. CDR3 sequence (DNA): TGTGCCAGCAGCTTACTCCCTGGTGGAGGGGATACGCAGTATTTT. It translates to CASSLLPGGGDTQYF. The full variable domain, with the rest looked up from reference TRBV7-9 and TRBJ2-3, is DTGVSQNPRHKITKRGQNVTFRCDPISEHNRLYWYRQTLGQGPEFLTYFQNEAQLEKSRLLSDRFSAERPKGSFSTLEIQRTEQGDSAMYLCASSLLPGGGDTQYFGPGTRLTVL.

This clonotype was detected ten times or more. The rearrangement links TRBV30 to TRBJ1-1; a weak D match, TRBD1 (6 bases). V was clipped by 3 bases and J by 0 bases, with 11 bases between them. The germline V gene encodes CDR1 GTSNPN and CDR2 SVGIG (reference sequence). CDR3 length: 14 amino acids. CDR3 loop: CAWRVGTLNTEAFF. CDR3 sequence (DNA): TGTGCCTGGAGAGTAGGGACACTGAACACTGAAGCTTTCTTT.

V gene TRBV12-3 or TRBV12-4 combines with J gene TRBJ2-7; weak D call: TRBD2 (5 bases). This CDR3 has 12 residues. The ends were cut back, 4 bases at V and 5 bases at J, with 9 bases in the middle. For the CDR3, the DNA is TGTGCCAGCAGTTCAGAGGGCCACGAGCAGTACTTC. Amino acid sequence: CASSSEGHEQYF.

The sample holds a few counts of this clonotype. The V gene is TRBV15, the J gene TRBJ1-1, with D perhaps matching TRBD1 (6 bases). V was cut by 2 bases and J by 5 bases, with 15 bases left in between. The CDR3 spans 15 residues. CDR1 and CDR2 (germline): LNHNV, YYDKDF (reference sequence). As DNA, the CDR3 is TGTGCCACCAGCAGAAGAAAAGGGGGGGGGACTGAAGCTTTCTTT. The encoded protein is CATSRRKGGGTEAFF.

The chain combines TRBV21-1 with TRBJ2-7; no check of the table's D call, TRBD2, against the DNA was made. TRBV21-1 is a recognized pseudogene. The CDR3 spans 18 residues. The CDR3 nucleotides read TGTGCCAGCAGCAGGACCGGGACTAGCGTTACGCCCGAGGACGAGCAGTACTTC. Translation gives CASSRTGTSVTPEDEQYF.

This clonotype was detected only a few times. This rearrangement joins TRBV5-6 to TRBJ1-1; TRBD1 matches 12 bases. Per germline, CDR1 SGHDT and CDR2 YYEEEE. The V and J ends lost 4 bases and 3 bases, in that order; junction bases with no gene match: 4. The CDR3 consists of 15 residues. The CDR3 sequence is CASSGRDRGHTEAFF. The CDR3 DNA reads TGTGCCAGCAGCGGTAGGGACAGGGGGCACACTGAAGCTTTCTTT.

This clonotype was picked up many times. The CDR3: CASSLGSADTQYF. The CDR3 DNA sequence: TGCGCCAGCAGCTTAGGGTCAGCAGATACGCAGTATTTT. The chain carries TRBV5-1 and TRBJ2-3; D not certain. This CDR3 comprises 13 residues. The germline CDR1 and CDR2 sequences are SGHRS and YFSETQ. Trimming took off 2 bases at V and 4 bases at J, with 8 bases between the two ends.